Following are 10 T cell receptor beta chains from one sample sequenced in a study of a mutant IDH1 vaccine in newly diagnosed glioma. Time point: week 11, during vaccination. A single vaccine dose contained 300 ug of mutant IDH1 20-mer peptide, and topical imiquimod was used with it. No cognate antigen is known for these TCRs. TCRdb's table, derived via immunoSEQ multiplex PCR, lists solely in-frame clones and lacks some. The sample has fewer than 70,000 clones; around 91% are singletons. The specimen comprised PBMCs, sampled from a glioma patient whose treatment included an IDH1 peptide vaccine. The receptors come from a man aged 40-55 years with glioma.

The rearrangement joins TRBV28 to TRBJ1-1; D possibly corresponds to TRBD1 (6 bases). The CDR3 covers 13 residues. V was cut by 3 bases and J by 1 base, with 6 bases left in between. The V gene's germline CDR1 is MDHEN and CDR2 SYDVKM. CDR3: CASSLDRNTEAFF. CDR3 in DNA: TGTGCCAGCAGTTTGGACAGGAACACTGAAGCTTTCTTT.

V gene TRBV5-5 combines with J gene TRBJ1-4; D call uncertain. Per the germline V gene, CDR1 is SGHKS and CDR2 is YYEKEE (reference sequence). The CDR3 is 14 residues long. The V end was cut by 2 bases, the J end by 7 bases, with 12 bases between. The DNA of the CDR3 is TGTGCCAGCAGCTTTCCAGACGGGCTTGAAAAACTGTTTTTT. Translating it yields CASSFPDGLEKLFF.

The chain is built from TRBV5-8 and TRBJ1-2, with a possible D match to TRBD1 (6 bases). Germline V gene lookup returns CDR1 SGHTS and CDR2 YDEGEE. V was trimmed by 0 bases and J by 6 bases, leaving 9 bases between them. This CDR3 has 13 amino acids. The CDR3 sequence is CASSLAGANGYTF. For the CDR3, the DNA is TGTGCCAGCAGCTTGGCAGGGGCGAATGGCTACACCTTC.

The CDR3 loop is CASSFLGQPPFYEQYF. DNA for the CDR3: TGTGCCAGCAGTTTTTTGGGGCAGCCGCCGTTCTACGAGCAGTACTTC. The rearrangement links TRBV28 to TRBJ2-7, with D perhaps TRBD1 (5 bases). CDR3 length: 16 residues. Germline values: CDR1 MDHEN, CDR2 SYDVKM. Trimming took 3 bases from V and 3 from J, leaving 18 bases between them.

This clone was picked up one time. V is TRBV6-6 and J is TRBJ1-2, with a tentative D call TRBD1 (6 bases). Trimming removed 4 bases at V and 4 bases at J, with 13 bases between. This CDR3 is built from 14 residues. CDR1 MNHNY and CDR2 SVGAGI come from the germline V gene (reference sequence). The CDR3 spells CASSWGQPTYGYTF. CDR3 sequence (DNA): TGTGCCAGCAGTTGGGGGCAGCCGACCTATGGCTACACCTTC.

A few counts support this clone. This sequence joins TRBV29-1 and TRBJ2-5, with D possibly being TRBD1 (6 bases). The ends were cut back, 4 bases at V and 0 bases at J, with 15 bases in the middle. This CDR3 region has 15 residues. The germline CDR1 and CDR2 sequences are SQVTM and ANQGSEA. CDR3 DNA: TGCAGCGTTGTACAGCCGAAGGGGGACCAAGAGACCCAGTACTTC. Its translation is CSVVQPKGDQETQYF. Full variable domain (outside the CDR3, taken from reference TRBV29-1 and TRBJ2-5): SAVISQKPSRDICQRGTSLTIQCQVDSQVTMMFWYRQQPGQSLTLIATANQGSEATYESGFVIDKFPISRPNLTFSTLTVSNMSPEDSSIYLCSVVQPKGDQETQYFGPGTRLLVL.

V gene TRBV9 combines with J gene TRBJ2-5; D is ambiguous. Deletions cut 0 bases from V and 5 bases from J, with 11 bases between. Germline CDR1 and CDR2: SGDLS and YYNGEE. CDR3 length: 14 amino acids. In DNA, the CDR3 is TGTGCCAGCAGCGTAGGGGATTCAAGGGAGACCCAGTACTTC. Translated: CASSVGDSRETQYF.

The chain is built from TRBV10-3 and TRBJ1-1, with D uncertain. Between the trimmed V and J ends, which lost 0 bases and 10 bases, there was a span of 12 bases. Germline V CDR1 and CDR2: ENHRY, SYGVKD. The CDR3 loop spans 13 amino acids. The CDR3 sequence: CAISESVVGVAFF. The CDR3 coding sequence is TGTGCCATCAGTGAGTCCGTCGTCGGGGTAGCTTTCTTT.

The chain recombines TRBV6-1 with TRBJ2-5, with D perhaps matching TRBD1 (5 bases). Per the germline V gene, CDR1 is MNHNS and CDR2 is SASEGT. V shed 3 bases and J shed 2 bases, with 19 bases lying between them. CDR3 length: 17 amino acids. DNA of the CDR3: TGTGCCAGCAGTGATGGACGCCTATTGGGGCTACAAGAGACCCAGTACTTC. Encoded protein: CASSDGRLLGLQETQYF.

The genes are TRBV7-2 and TRBJ1-6, with D tentatively TRBD1 (6 bases). The CDR3 consists of 19 residues. The germline V gene encodes CDR1 SGHTA and CDR2 FQGNSA. V shed 0 bases and J shed 4 bases, with 19 bases lying between them. The CDR3 bases are TGTGCCAGCAGCTTAGCCCCCACAGGGTTCAGATCATATAATTCACCCCTCCACTTT. Its translation is CASSLAPTGFRSYNSPLHF.